The 23 T cell receptor beta chains below come from one sample, sequenced in a study of T cells in Graves' hyperthyroidism and ophthalmopathy. TCR beta CDR3 region amplification was performed from RNA transcripts. TCR CDR3 regions were first amplified by RT-PCR with HTBI primers. TCRdb reanalysed the multiplex PCR reads using MiXCR and keeps one entry per CDR3 protein. The sample has around 300,000 distinct CDR3 sequences, approximately 12% seen once. The source material was blood. These receptors came from a woman aged 25 to 39 with Graves' hyperthyroidism that later progressed to Graves' ophthalmopathy.

The V call is TRBV5-4, the J call TRBJ2-3; D is unresolved. The CDR3 loop spans 13 amino acids. The V end lost 4 bases, the J end lost 8 bases, and 14 bases lay between the germline ends. Germline V lookup: CDR1 SGHNT, CDR2 YYREEE (reference sequence). The CDR3 loop is CASSPNQQITQYF. The CDR3 DNA is TGTGCCAGCAGCCCTAATCAACAGATTACGCAGTATTTT.

This clonotype was detected ten times or more. This sequence joins TRBV11-3 and TRBJ2-3, with D perhaps given as TRBD1 or TRBD2 (5 bases each). The CDR3 covers 16 residues. The germline gives CDR1 SGHNT, CDR2 YENEEA. V shed 5 bases and J shed 0 bases, with 15 bases lying between them. CDR3 region: CASSRDGGSSTDTQYF. The CDR3 nucleotides are TGTGCCAGCAGCCGGGACGGCGGTTCTAGCACAGATACGCAGTATTTT.

This clonotype was seen at least ten times. The rearrangement uses TRBV19 and TRBJ1-1, with TRBD1 identical over 7 bases. Trimming took 9 bases from V and 6 from J; bases not matched to a gene: 7. Germline CDR1 and CDR2: LNHDA and SQIVND (reference sequence). The CDR3 consists of 12 residues. This CDR3 is CARRQGVAEAFF. Written as DNA, the CDR3 is TGTGCCAGAAGACAGGGAGTGGCTGAAGCTTTCTTT.

The table lists this clonotype with many counts. This chain uses TRBV20-1 with TRBJ2-3; TRBD2 agrees at 7 bases. Germline V gene sequence: CDR1 DFQATT, CDR2 SNEGSKA (reference sequence). Trimming at V came to 3 bases and at J to 2 bases, leaving 5 bases not matched to a gene. The CDR3 spans 14 residues. DNA of the CDR3: TGCAGTGCTAGGCAAGGGACTATCACAGATACGCAGTATTTT. Amino acids: CSARQGTITDTQYF.

This clonotype occurred many times. The rearrangement joins TRBV12-3 or TRBV12-4 to TRBJ2-1; TRBD2 might be the D (6 bases). V was clipped by 8 bases and J by 3 bases, with 14 bases between them. This CDR3 has 14 amino acids. Here the CDR3 reads CASAGLSRYNEQFF. For the CDR3, the DNA is TGTGCCAGCGCGGGGCTATCCCGCTACAATGAGCAGTTCTTC.

This clonotype has at least ten counts. The chain uses TRBV7-3 and TRBJ2-7; D ambiguous. V lost 1 base and J 7 bases, leaving 14 bases between the germline ends. The CDR3 has 14 residues. Germline values: CDR1 SGHTA, CDR2 FQGTGA. This CDR3 is CASSLRGPLWEQYF. CDR3 bases: TGTGCCAGCAGCTTAAGAGGACCCCTCTGGGAGCAGTACTTC.

The chain joins TRBV7-6 to TRBJ2-2; 11 bases agree with TRBD2. The CDR3 has 18 residues. V was pared by 3 bases and J by 4 bases, with 10 bases of the junction left unmatched. The germline V gene encodes CDR1 SGHVS and CDR2 FNYEAQ. The CDR3, as DNA: TGTGCCAGCAGCTTGGTTACTAGCGGGAGAGGGGCCACCGGGGAGCTGTTTTTT. Encoded protein: CASSLVTSGRGATGELFF. Together with reference TRBV7-6 and TRBJ2-2, the CDR3 gives the full variable domain: GAGVSQSPRYKVTKRGQDVALRCDPISGHVSLYWYRQALGQGPEFLTYFNYEAQQDKSGLPNDRFSAERPEGSISTLTIQRTEQRDSAMYRCASSLVTSGRGATGELFFGEGSRLTVL.

This chain's CDR3 is CAISESGRGTVQFF. The DNA of the CDR3 is TGTGCCATCAGTGAGTCTGGGAGGGGAACTGTGCAGTTCTTC. The chain links TRBV10-3 to TRBJ2-1; 7 bases fit TRBD2. V gave up 0 bases and J gave up 12 bases; unmatched junction bases: 8. The CDR3 loop spans 14 amino acids. In germline, CDR1 is ENHRY, CDR2 SYGVKD.

At least ten counts were recorded for this clonotype. The genes are TRBV20-1 and TRBJ2-1; 10 bases match TRBD2. J lost 6 bases, V lost 6 bases, and 17 bases had no gene match. CDR3 length: 17 amino acids. Per the germline V gene, CDR1 is DFQATT and CDR2 is SNEGSKA (reference sequence). The CDR3 nucleotides are TGCAGTGCCCCCTCCCCCCCGGCTAGCGGGAGATTCAATGAGCAGTTCTTC. It is translated as CSAPSPPASGRFNEQFF.

This clonotype has more than one count but fewer than ten. This sequence may be a read error, since a much larger clone differs from it by one base. This chain links TRBV9 with TRBJ1-1; D gene ambiguous. The length of the CDR3 is 14 residues. Trimming shortened V by 0 bases and J by 10 bases, and 16 bases separated the two germline ends. Germline V gene data show CDR1 as SGDLS and CDR2 as YYNGEE. CDR3 DNA sequence: TGTGCCAGCAGCGTAGGGCCGAGCCCTAATGTAGCTTTCTTT. It yields the protein CASSVGPSPNVAFF.

This clonotype has only a few counts. One base away lies a much larger clone, so this may be a sequencing read error. The chain links TRBV28 to TRBJ1-2; 9 bases are shared with TRBD1. CDR1 is MDHEN, CDR2 SYDVKM, per germline. The CDR3 has 15 residues. V lost 7 bases to trimming and J lost 2 bases; unmatched junction nucleotides: 8. The CDR3 loop is CASNLPGTGNYGYTF. For the CDR3, the DNA is TGTGCCAGCAATTTGCCAGGGACAGGGAACTATGGCTACACCTTC.

This clonotype was counted at least ten times. The V and J genes are TRBV12-3 or TRBV12-4 and TRBJ2-3, with unresolved D. Between the trimmed V and J ends, which lost 6 bases and 6 bases, there was a span of 13 bases. This CDR3 contains 13 residues. This CDR3 reads CASSPTEGDTQYF. Here the CDR3 DNA reads TGTGCCAGCAGCCCAACTGAAGGGGATACGCAGTATTTT.

At least ten counts were recorded for this clonotype. The V gene is TRBV28, the J gene TRBJ2-3, with 12 nucleotides matching TRBD1. This CDR3 has 14 amino acids. V shed 10 bases, J shed 5 bases, and the junction held 7 bases outside the gene matches. CDR1 and CDR2 from the germline V gene are MDHEN and SYDVKM. CDR3 nucleotides: TGTGCCACAGGGGACAGGGGGCGCGGAGATACGCAGTATTTT. Amino acid sequence: CATGDRGRGDTQYF.

A few counts support this clonotype. The chain combines TRBV27 with TRBJ1-5; tentative D call: TRBD1 (6 bases). Germline CDR1 reads MNHEY; CDR2 reads SMNVEV (reference sequence). CDR3 length: 13 residues. Trimming stripped 11 bases from V and 5 bases from J, with 16 bases between. This CDR3 is CAAGGGADQPQHF. CDR3 sequence (DNA): TGTGCCGCCGGGGGGGGGGCAGATCAGCCCCAGCATTTT.

This clonotype was recorded a few times. The gene calls are TRBV30 and TRBJ1-2; TRBD1 might be the D (6 bases). Per germline, CDR1 GTSNPN and CDR2 SVGIG (reference sequence). CDR3 length equals 13 residues. V was trimmed by 0 bases and J by 8 bases, leaving 13 bases between them. The CDR3: CAWSVLTGTGYTF. The CDR3 coding sequence is TGTGCCTGGAGTGTCTTAACCGGGACAGGCTACACCTTC.

This clonotype was detected many times. The rearrangement links TRBV5-4 to TRBJ1-1; D is uncertain. The germline CDR1 and CDR2 sequences are SGHNT and YYREEE (reference sequence). V shed 0 bases and J shed 0 bases, with 9 bases lying between them. There are 15 residues in the CDR3. The CDR3 nucleotides read TGTGCCAGCAGCTTGGGGTTAATAATGAACACTGAAGCTTTCTTT. As protein: CASSLGLIMNTEAFF. The complete variable domain, with remaining parts taken from reference TRBV5-4 and TRBJ1-1, reads ETGVTQSPTHLIKTRGQQVTLRCSSQSGHNTVSWYQQALGQGPQFIFQYYREEENGRGNFPPRFSGLQFPNYSSELNVNALELDDSALYLCASSLGLIMNTEAFFGQGTRLTVV.

This clonotype was recorded many times. The chain links TRBV20-1 to TRBJ1-1, with D unclear. Germline V lookup: CDR1 DFQATT, CDR2 SNEGSKA (reference sequence). This CDR3 has 13 residues. Trimming removed 6 bases at V and 3 bases at J, with 14 bases between. In DNA form, the CDR3 reads TGCAGTGCGATACGGGGAGATTACACTGAAGCTTTCTTT. Its translation is CSAIRGDYTEAFF.

This clonotype was found many times. The chain couples TRBV12-3 or TRBV12-4 to TRBJ2-3, with D perhaps matching TRBD2 (6 bases). V was clipped by 1 base and J by 1 base, with 12 bases between them. The CDR3 is made up of 16 amino acids. The CDR3 loop reads CASSLVAGLGTDTQYF. CDR3 DNA sequence: TGTGCCAGCAGTTTAGTCGCGGGACTGGGCACAGATACGCAGTATTTT.

This clonotype occurred many times. The V and J genes are TRBV24-1 and TRBJ2-1; TRBD2 matches at 12 bases. The ends lost 9 bases at V and 4 bases at J; junction bases unmatched: 3. CDR1 KGHDR and CDR2 SFDVKD come from the germline V gene. CDR3 length equals 14 residues. The CDR3 spells CATGGTSGYNEQFF. The CDR3 region has the DNA TGTGCCACCGGCGGGACTAGCGGGTACAATGAGCAGTTCTTC.

This clonotype has a count of ten or more. The chain recombines TRBV7-2 with TRBJ2-7; the D gene is possibly TRBD2 (6 bases). The CDR3 covers 15 residues. The V gene lost 5 bases and the J gene lost 7 bases, with 21 bases spanning the gap. In germline, CDR1 is SGHTA, CDR2 FQGNSA. The CDR3 sequence is CASSPHPGGAGEQYF. CDR3 nucleotide sequence: TGTGCCAGCAGCCCCCACCCTGGCGGCGCGGGGGAGCAGTACTTC.

As to this clonotype: It may be a read error: a sequence one base away is much more abundant. V usage is TRBV11-2 and J usage is TRBJ2-1; D remains ambiguous. CDR3 length equals 16 residues. In germline, CDR1 is SGHAT, CDR2 FQNNGV. The CDR3 loop reads CASSSQSGATYSEQFF. For the CDR3, the DNA is TGTGCCAGCAGCTCCCAGTCGGGTGCTACCTACAGTGAGCAGTTCTTC.

This clonotype was counted only a few times. This rearrangement joins TRBV6-1 to TRBJ1-6, with D possibly TRBD1 on 6 matching bases. Trimming cost V 1 base and J 11 bases, with 15 bases left between them. The CDR3 has 15 amino acids. CDR1 is MNHNS, CDR2 SASEGT, per germline. The chain's CDR3 is CASSEGGRGRAPLHF. Written as DNA, the CDR3 is TGTGCCAGCAGTGAAGGGGGCAGGGGTAGGGCACCCCTCCACTTT.

In the case of this clonotype: This may be a read error, as it is one base from a much larger clone. Likely a read error: the CDR3 ends without its conserved phenylalanine or tryptophan. The gene calls are TRBV20-1 and TRBJ2-5; maybe TRBD2 (5 bases). Trimming cost V 5 bases and J 3 bases, with 10 bases left between them. Germline V gene data show CDR1 as DFQATT and CDR2 as SNEGSKA (reference sequence). This CDR3 region has 12 residues. As DNA, the CDR3 is TGCAGTGCTGCCGGGAAAGAAGAGACCCAGTACCTC. It yields the protein CSAAGKEETQYL.